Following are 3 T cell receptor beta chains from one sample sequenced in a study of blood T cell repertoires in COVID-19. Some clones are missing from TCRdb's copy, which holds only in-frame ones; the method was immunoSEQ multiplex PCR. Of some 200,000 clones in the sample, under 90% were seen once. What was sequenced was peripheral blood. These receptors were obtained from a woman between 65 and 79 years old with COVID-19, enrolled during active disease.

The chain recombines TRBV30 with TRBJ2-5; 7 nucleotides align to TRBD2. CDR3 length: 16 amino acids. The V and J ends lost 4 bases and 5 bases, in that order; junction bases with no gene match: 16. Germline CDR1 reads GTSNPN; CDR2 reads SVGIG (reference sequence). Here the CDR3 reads CAWNRGRGWDRETQYF. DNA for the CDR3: TGTGCCTGGAACCGCGGGAGAGGTTGGGATCGGGAGACCCAGTACTTC.

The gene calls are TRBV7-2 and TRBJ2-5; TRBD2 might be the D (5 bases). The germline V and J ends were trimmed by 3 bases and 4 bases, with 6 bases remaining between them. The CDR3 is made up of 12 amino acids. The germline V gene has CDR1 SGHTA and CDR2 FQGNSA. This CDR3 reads CASSFGRETQYF. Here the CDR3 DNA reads TGTGCCAGCAGCTTTGGGAGAGAGACCCAGTACTTC.

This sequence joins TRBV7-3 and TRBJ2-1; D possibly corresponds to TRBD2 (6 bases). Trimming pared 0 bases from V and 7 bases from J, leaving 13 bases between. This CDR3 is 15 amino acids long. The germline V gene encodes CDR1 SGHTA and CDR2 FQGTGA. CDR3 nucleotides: TGTGCCAGCAGCTTAACTGGGGGGACCCCTAATGAGCAGTTCTTC. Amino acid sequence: CASSLTGGTPNEQFF.